This T cell receptor (beta chain) stems from a study of OX40 agonist ivuxolimab in advanced cancers. Looked up from germline, CDR1 is SGHVS and CDR2 is FQNEAQ. This CDR3 is built from 16 residues. A remark on this clone: Compared with germline, one end of the junction differs, possibly owing to a read error.

Repertoires were generated with immunoSEQ multiplex PCR, while TCRdb's copy carries only in-frame clones and drops some. The table lists around 94,000 clones, approximately 90% of them singletons. The TCR comes from an adult with an advanced solid tumor such as melanoma, head and neck, liver or kidney cancer. The chain combines TRBV7-8 with TRBJ1-2, with D unclear. The starting material was CD4+ or CD8+ T cells sorted from blood, obtained in a trial of the OX40 agonist ivuxolimab. The CDR3 DNA follows: TGTGCCAGCAGCCTAGCGAATGGCTCTCCGGTCTATGGCTACACCTTC. Its protein is CASSLANGSPVYGYTF.